This T cell receptor (beta chain) was found in a study of identical twins. In this sample, this clonotype turned up a few times. Its antigen remains unknown. General study results and limits: Cord blood beta clonotypes present at high abundance carried fewer insertions; no such pattern appeared in memory repertoires.

From the 5' RACE reads, TCRdb called clonotypes with MiXCR, one entry per CDR3 protein. The table has around 670,000 distinct CDR3 sequences, over 5% seen once; the top ten hold 1.5% to 2%. The ends lost 3 bases at V and 1 base at J; junction bases unmatched: 5. From germline, CDR1 is SGHRS and CDR2 YFSETQ. This CDR3 has 15 residues. The sample taken for sequencing was naive T cells sorted from blood. This receptor was obtained from a man aged 18 to 35 in good health. This chain uses TRBV5-1 with TRBJ2-5, with 8 bases that match TRBD1. DNA for the CDR3: TGCGCCAGCAGCTCCGGACAGGGCCTCCAAGAGACCCAGTACTTC. Protein: CASSSGQGLQETQYF.